The sequence of this T cell receptor (beta chain) was determined in a study of metastatic and nonmetastatic thyroid tumors. Study context: Comparison of repertoires was carried out across blood and tumor or nodule tissue from malignant and benign thyroid patients.

This CDR3 comprises 14 residues. Germline CDR1 SNHLY, CDR2 FYNNEI. V lost 5 bases and J 3 bases, leaving 13 bases between the germline ends. Thyroid surgery was preceded by no treatment in any patient. In the original workflow: What underpinned the distant-metastasis classifier for papillary thyroid cancer was the set of CDR3 differences across clinicopathological groups. MiXCR was used by TCRdb to re-call the PCR reads. The V and J calls were determined by TCRdb, not by the authors. The data show some 42,000 clones, roughly 28% seen once. This clone was detected only a few times. This chain connects TRBV2 to TRBJ2-5, with D uncertain. Material for sequencing was blood. This clonotype was sampled from a male donor with papillary thyroid cancer or a benign thyroid nodule (not recorded which). Some clones in this sample may be carry-over from other donors' samples. The CDR3 DNA follows: TGTGCCAGCAGTTCGACTCAGTTTGAAGAGACCCAGTACTTC. This encodes CASSSTQFEETQYF.